These 21 T cell receptor beta chains were sequenced from one sample in a study of T cell responses to AZD1222 COVID-19 vaccine. Libraries were prepared by immunoSEQ multiplex PCR; TCRdb keeps only in-frame clonotypes and omits some of them. This table holds approximately 180,000 clones, around 92% found once. The sample was peripheral blood, taken on day 0 of AZD1222 vaccination. The receptors were sampled from an adult in good health.

The chain recombines TRBV25-1 with TRBJ1-5, with TRBD1 matching over 7 bases. The CDR3 length is 16 residues. Trimming cost V 3 bases and J 2 bases; bases outside gene matches: 7. CDR1 and CDR2 (germline): MGHDK, SYGVNS. The CDR3 loop is CASSDPRQGGNQPQHF. The DNA of the CDR3 is TGTGCCAGCAGTGACCCCCGACAGGGCGGCAATCAGCCCCAGCATTTT.

The genes are TRBV9 and TRBJ2-6; D uncertain. CDR1 is SGDLS, CDR2 YYNGEE, per germline. The CDR3 runs to 14 residues. The germline V and J ends were trimmed by 4 bases and 1 base, with 6 bases remaining between them. Here the CDR3 DNA reads TGTGCCAGCAGCCGAAGGTCTGGGGCCAACGTCCTGACTTTC. It encodes CASSRRSGANVLTF.

The J gene is TRBJ1-2, the V gene TRBV6-1; TRBD1 is a possible D gene (5 bases). Trimming took 2 bases from V and 0 from J, leaving 13 bases between them. Germline V gene sequence: CDR1 MNHNS, CDR2 SASEGT. This CDR3 region has 16 residues. Written as DNA, the CDR3 is TGTGCCAGCAGTGAATTTGGGGGATCCGCTAACTATGGCTACACCTTC. Protein sequence: CASSEFGGSANYGYTF.

V usage is TRBV6-5 and J usage is TRBJ1-3; 7 bases match TRBD1. The germline CDR1 and CDR2 sequences are MNHEY and SVGAGI. Losses at the gene ends were 6 bases for V and 3 bases for J; bases not matched to a gene: 5. This CDR3 has 14 residues. In DNA, the CDR3 is TGTGCCAGCAGACGGACAGGCGGTGGAAACACCATATATTTT. Its translation: CASRRTGGGNTIYF.

V and J are TRBV7-2 and TRBJ2-7, with TRBD2 matching over 7 bases. Germline values: CDR1 SGHTA, CDR2 FQGNSA. V dropped 3 bases and J dropped 4; count of bases not matched to a gene: 6. This CDR3 region has 14 residues. The CDR3 here is CASSLGRGVYEQYV. CDR3 nucleotide sequence: TGTGCCAGCAGCTTGGGTCGGGGGGTATACGAGCAGTACGTC.

V and J are TRBV19 and TRBJ2-7; 10 nucleotides line up with TRBD2. V lost 5 bases to trimming and J lost 0 bases; unmatched junction nucleotides: 4. The CDR3 covers 15 residues. Per the germline V gene, CDR1 is LNHDA and CDR2 is SQIVND (reference sequence). The CDR3 DNA is TGTGCCAGTAGTTTCCTAGCGGGAGTCTCCTACGAGCAGTACTTC. This gives the protein CASSFLAGVSYEQYF. Full variable domain (outside the CDR3, taken from reference TRBV19 and TRBJ2-7): DGGITQSPKYLFRKEGQNVTLSCEQNLNHDAMYWYRQDPGQGLRLIYYSQIVNDFQKGDIAEGYSVSREKKESFPLTVTSAQKNPTAFYLCASSFLAGVSYEQYFGPGTRLTVT.

The chain employs TRBV6-5 and TRBJ1-2; the match to TRBD1 covers 11 bases. Germline V lookup: CDR1 MNHEY, CDR2 SVGAGI. There are 15 residues in the CDR3. With 5 bases clipped from V and 4 bases from J, the junction kept 6 bases outside the gene matches. In DNA form, the CDR3 reads TGTGCCAGCAGTCTGTCCGGGACAGGGGGCTATGGCTACACCTTC. This gives the protein CASSLSGTGGYGYTF.

J is TRBJ2-3 and V is TRBV5-1, with a possible D match to TRBD2 (7 bases). Germline V gene data show CDR1 as SGHRS and CDR2 as YFSETQ. V lost 7 bases and J 2 bases, leaving 11 bases between the germline ends. This CDR3 is 13 amino acids long. CDR3 in DNA: TGCGCCAGCGGGGGGGCTCCCACAGATACGCAGTATTTT. It yields the protein CASGGAPTDTQYF.

V and J are TRBV6-5 and TRBJ1-2; D perhaps matches TRBD1 (6 bases). Germline V gives CDR1 MNHEY, CDR2 SVGAGI. Trimming removed 6 bases at V and 4 bases at J, with 15 bases between. This CDR3 has 14 residues. DNA of the CDR3: TGTGCCAGCAGCCGCGAGACAGGATCCTATGGCTACACCTTC. It translates to CASSRETGSYGYTF.

The chain couples TRBV27 to TRBJ2-1; D perhaps matches TRBD1 (7 bases). The germline V gene encodes CDR1 MNHEY and CDR2 SMNVEV (reference sequence). The CDR3 has 14 residues. V shed 5 bases and J shed 2 bases, with 10 bases lying between them. In nucleotides, the CDR3 is TGTGCCAGCAGTCCCAGGGGGGCCTACAATGAGCAGTTCTTC. It codes for CASSPRGAYNEQFF.

This clone showed up just once. The CDR3 nucleotides read TGTGCCAGCAGTTCGCCTCCGGGACTAGCGGGGTCGCAGTATTTT. Amino acid sequence: CASSSPPGLAGSQYF. This sequence joins TRBV6-2 or TRBV6-3 and TRBJ2-3, with 13 bases fitting TRBD2. V gave up 4 bases and J gave up 10 bases; unmatched junction bases: 8. The CDR3 has 15 residues. Germline V gives CDR1 MNHEY, CDR2 SVGEGT.

The rearrangement joins TRBV27 to TRBJ2-7, with 12 bases that match TRBD1. The ends lost 4 bases at V and 7 bases at J; junction bases unmatched: 8. Germline V gene lookup returns CDR1 MNHEY and CDR2 SMNVEV (reference sequence). The CDR3 is 15 residues long. The CDR3 region has the DNA TGTGCCAGCAGTTCACCGGGACAGGGGGCGGGGGAGCAGTACTTC. This sequence encodes CASSSPGQGAGEQYF.

The V call is TRBV10-1, the J call TRBJ2-1, with D perhaps matching TRBD1 (5 bases). V gave up 4 bases and J gave up 8 bases, with 18 bases separating them. Germline loops: CDR1 WNHNN, CDR2 SYGVQD (reference sequence). The CDR3 extends over 15 amino acids. The CDR3 bases are TGCGCCAGCAGTGTACAGGCTCCGGTAAGAGATGAGCAGTTCTTC. This encodes CASSVQAPVRDEQFF.

The CDR3 spells CASSHGITRDGYTF. The CDR3 nucleotides read TGTGCCAGCAGCCACGGGATCACCAGAGATGGCTACACCTTC. The chain has TRBV3-1 (or the pseudogene TRBV3-2) and TRBJ1-2; no clear D. The CDR3 loop spans 14 amino acids. The ends were cut back, 3 bases at V and 6 bases at J, with 14 bases in the middle. Germline loops: CDR1 LGHDT, CDR2 YNNKEL (reference sequence).

The chain couples TRBV11-2 to TRBJ2-1; 10 bases map to TRBD2. The CDR3 is 17 residues long. V lost 2 bases to trimming and J lost 0 bases; unmatched junction nucleotides: 4. CDR1 is SGHAT, CDR2 FQNNGV, per germline. CDR3 bases: TGTGCCAGCAGCTTAAGGGCTAGCGGGAGCTCCTACAATGAGCAGTTCTTC. Protein product: CASSLRASGSSYNEQFF.

The chain links TRBV5-1 to TRBJ2-2; possibly TRBD2 for D (6 bases). Trimming took off 1 base at V and 0 bases at J, with 10 bases between the two ends. Germline-derived CDR1 and CDR2 are SGHRS and YFSETQ. This CDR3 region has 16 residues. CDR3 in amino acids: CASSLTGETNTGELFF. CDR3 nucleotides: TGCGCCAGCAGCTTGACGGGGGAGACGAACACCGGGGAGCTGTTTTTT.

The J gene is TRBJ1-4, the V gene TRBV4-1; 10 bases map to TRBD1. The germline gives CDR1 MGHRA, CDR2 YSYEKL. The CDR3 is 15 residues long. The V gene end was trimmed by 6 bases and the J gene end by 5 bases; junction bases not matched to a gene: 6. The CDR3 loop is CASSSPGQGNEKLFF. The DNA for the CDR3 is TGCGCCAGCAGTTCCCCGGGACAGGGGAATGAAAAACTGTTTTTT.

The CDR3 spells CASSEGGRGSQTYYGYTF. The CDR3 nucleotides read TGTGCCAGCAGTGAAGGGGGGCGGGGCTCACAGACTTACTATGGCTACACCTTC. J is TRBJ1-2 and V is TRBV2, with D possibly TRBD1 on 6 matching bases. This CDR3 region has 18 residues. In germline, CDR1 is SNHLY, CDR2 FYNNEI. The V gene lost 1 base and the J gene lost 3 bases, with 21 bases spanning the gap.

The chain combines TRBV4-1 with TRBJ2-1; 8 bases are a match to TRBD2. CDR3 length: 15 amino acids. CDR1 is MGHRA, CDR2 YSYEKL, per germline. Trimming removed 6 bases from V and 0 bases from J; junction bases left unmatched: 4. The CDR3 reads CASSQLAVSYNEQFF. The CDR3 coding sequence is TGCGCCAGCAGTCAACTAGCGGTCTCCTACAATGAGCAGTTCTTC.

The chain is built from TRBV12-5 and TRBJ2-2; 9 positions agree with TRBD1. This CDR3 has 19 residues. CDR1 and CDR2 from the germline V gene are LGHNT and FRNRAP. Trimming removed 2 bases from V and 0 bases from J; junction bases left unmatched: 10. The CDR3 DNA reads as TGTGCTAGTGGTTTGCTCCCTGGACAGGGGCGAACGAACACCGGGGAGCTGTTTTTT. It is translated as CASGLLPGQGRTNTGELFF.

The rearrangement joins TRBV21-1 to TRBJ2-1; TRBD1, the table's D call, lacks a check against the DNA. TRBV21-1 represents a pseudogene. The CDR3 contains 17 residues. In nucleotides, the CDR3 is TGTGCCAGCACTGGGGCGCGCGACAGGTATCCCTACAATGAGCAGTTCTTC. It encodes CASTGARDRYPYNEQFF.